The rows below give T cell receptor beta chains drawn from one sample of a study of blood T cell repertoires in COVID-19. Sequenced by immunoSEQ multiplex PCR; TCRdb stores in-frame clones only, minus some. The table shows 150,000 to 190,000 clones, with approximately 86% occurring only once. Sequenced input: peripheral blood. These receptors came from a woman in her 70s with acute or convalescent COVID-19. Each CDR3 is given with its conserved first and last residue. A D gene is named only where the DNA matches it firmly. Clone size is stated in some rows and not others, as once, few, many or a class when expanded.

-	once	TRBJ1-2	TRBV15	13	TGTGCCACCAGCAGAGAAGAGGGCTGGGGCTACACCTTC	CATSREEGWGYTF
-	-	TRBJ2-4	TRBV19	14	TGTGCCAGTAGTATAGACTGGCAGAAAAACATTCAGTACTTC	CASSIDWQKNIQYF
TRBD1	-	TRBJ1-2	TRBV4-3	16	TGCGCCAGCAGCCAAGAAGGTTGGGGGACAGGGTCGGGCTACACCTTC	CASSQEGWGTGSGYTF
TRBD2	-	TRBJ2-1	TRBV24-1	16	TGTGCCACCAGTGACCGTTCTAGCGGGGGGGCCTTAGAGCAGTTCTTC	CATSDRSSGGALEQFF
-	-	TRBJ2-2	TRBV4-3	16	TGCGCCAGCAGCCAAGGACAGCTAATAGCAGCCGGGGAGCTGTTTTTT	CASSQGQLIAAGELFF
-	once	TRBJ1-1	TRBV7-7	15	TGTGCTAGCAGCTTAGGGGACACGGGCAACACTGAAGCTTTCTTT	CASSLGDTGNTEAFF
-	-	TRBJ1-5	TRBV2	14	TGTGCCAGCAGTGCGGTCTATAGCAATCAGCCCCAGCATTTT	CASSAVYSNQPQHF
-	-	TRBJ1-2	TRBV5-1	15	TGCGCCAGCAGCCCGTCCGGGTCGGATAACTATGGCTACACCTTC	CASSPSGSDNYGYTF
TRBD1	-	TRBJ1-4	TRBV9	15	TGTGCCAGCAGCGTAGGCCTGGGACAGGGAGAAAAACTGTTTTTT	CASSVGLGQGEKLFF
-	once	TRBJ1-6	TRBV19	15	TGTGCCTCCACCGGGGGAATCTCCTATAATTCACCCCTCCACTTT	CASTGGISYNSPLHF
-	-	TRBJ1-2	TRBV19	14	TGTGCCAGTAGTTCGAGGATAGTTAACTATGGCTACACCTTC	CASSSRIVNYGYTF
-	-	TRBJ1-2	TRBV19	13	TGTGCCAGTAGCCAGGGGACCAACTATGGCTACACCTTC	CASSQGTNYGYTF
-	-	TRBJ2-3	TRBV21-1	18	TGTGCCAGCAGCAAAGACCCGCTAGCGGGTTTTAGGGGAGATACGCAGTATTTT	CASSKDPLAGFRGDTQYF
-	-	TRBJ1-2	TRBV19	14	TGTGCCAGTAGTGCCTCCCCAGGGGCAGGTGGCTACACCTTC	CASSASPGAGGYTF
TRBD1	-	TRBJ1-5	TRBV2	15	TGTGCCAGCAGTGAAGTGAAGGCAGGGGGACAGCCCCAGCATTTT	CASSEVKAGGQPQHF
-	-	TRBJ1-2	TRBV2	13	TGTGCCAGCAGTGATCGAACGGACAGTGGGTGGACCTTC	CASSDRTDSGWTF
TRBD1	-	TRBJ2-7	TRBV2	14	TGTGCCAGCAGAGACCGGGACAGGGCCTACGAGCAGTACTTC	CASRDRDRAYEQYF
TRBD1	-	TRBJ2-1	TRBV28	16	TGTGCCAGCAGTTTACTCCGGGACAGCTTCTACAATGAGCAGTTCTTC	CASSLLRDSFYNEQFF
TRBD2	-	TRBJ2-7	TRBV5-1	15	TGCGCCAGCAGCCCCGCGGGGGGGATTTCCTACGAGCAGTACTTC	CASSPAGGISYEQYF
-	-	TRBJ1-1	TRBV2	13	TGTGCCAGCAGTACAACAGGGAACACTGAAGCTTTCTTT	CASSTTGNTEAFF
-	once	TRBJ2-7	TRBV5-1	14	TGCGCCAGCAGGCGGGACGGACTATCGTACGAGCAGTACTTC	CASRRDGLSYEQYF
TRBD1	-	TRBJ1-2	TRBV5-4	14	TGTGCCAGCAGCCGCGGGACAGGCGGTGAAGGCTACACCTTC	CASSRGTGGEGYTF
TRBD1	-	TRBJ1-5	TRBV19	19	TGTGCCAGTAGTATCATGAGGACAGGGGGCGAGAGGGGCAATCAGCCCCAGCATTTT	CASSIMRTGGERGNQPQHF
TRBD2	-	TRBJ2-2	TRBV11-2	15	TGTGCCAGCAGCCAGGGGACTAGCGAGACCGGGGAGCTGTTTTTT	CASSQGTSETGELFF
TRBD1	-	TRBJ2-1	TRBV29-1	11	TGCAGCGTGGGGGACAGGGCTCGTCAGTTCTTC	CSVGDRARQFF
-	-	TRBJ1-3	TRBV19	17	TGTGCCAGTAGTAGCCCCGGGGGGCTGGTAACTGGAAACACCATATATTTT	CASSSPGGLVTGNTIYF
-	-	TRBJ2-3	TRBV24-1	13	TGTGCCACCAGTGGTGCTAGCAAAGATACGCAGTATTTT	CATSGASKDTQYF
-	few	TRBJ1-4	TRBV6-5	15	TGTGCCAGCAGCCTCTCAGGGTCGGCTAATGAAAAACTGTTTTTT	CASSLSGSANEKLFF
-	-	TRBJ1-5	TRBV5-6	16	TGTGCCAGCAGCCATTTTGAGGGTCCACCTAATCAGCCCCAGCATTTT	CASSHFEGPPNQPQHF
-	-	TRBJ2-1	TRBV4-1	16	TGCGCCAGCAGCCCAAGGCGGGGGCTAACTAACAATGAGCAGTTCTTC	CASSPRRGLTNNEQFF
TRBD1	-	TRBJ1-5	TRBV19	16	TGTGCCAGTAGTACAACGACAGGGGGTTTTCGTCAGCCCCAGCATTTT	CASSTTTGGFRQPQHF
-	-	TRBJ1-4	TRBV28	15	TGTGCCAGCACCCTGACAGACAGCTTTAATGAAAAACTGTTTTTT	CASTLTDSFNEKLFF
TRBD1	-	TRBJ2-1	TRBV19	17	TGTGCCAGTAGTACTAAACAGGGGGCCCCTCATTACAATGAGCAGTTCTTC	CASSTKQGAPHYNEQFF
-	-	TRBJ1-4	TRBV28	12	TGTGCCAGCAGATCCTCCCCCGAAAAACTGTTTTTT	CASRSSPEKLFF
TRBD2	-	TRBJ2-1	TRBV5-1	18	TGCGCCAGCAGCTTGGCCGTTCTAGCGGGGGGAAACTACAATGAGCAGTTCTTC	CASSLAVLAGGNYNEQFF
-	-	TRBJ1-6	TRBV5-1	14	TGCGCCAGCAGCTTGGGAACAGGGAGTTCACCCCTCCACTTT	CASSLGTGSSPLHF
-	-	TRBJ2-2	TRBV28	16	TGTGCCAGCAGACCCGAGAGAATCCTGAACACCGGGGAGCTGTTTTTT	CASRPERILNTGELFF
-	few	TRBJ2-2	TRBV5-4	16	TGTGCCAGCAGTCTCCCGGGGAGACTGAACACCGGGGAGCTGTTTTTT	CASSLPGRLNTGELFF
-	-	TRBJ2-1	TRBV9	16	TGTGCCAGCAGCGTAGAGGTGGGGGGGCCGTACAATGAGCAGTTCTTC	CASSVEVGGPYNEQFF
-	-	TRBJ2-3	TRBV21-1	15	TGTGCCAGCAGCAAGAAGGGCTCAGACAGAGATACGCAGTATTTT	CASSKKGSDRDTQYF
TRBD1	once	TRBJ1-5	TRBV27	18	TGTGCCAGCAGTGACCCCGGACAGGGGGGTGTGGGCAATCAGCCCCAGCATTTT	CASSDPGQGGVGNQPQHF